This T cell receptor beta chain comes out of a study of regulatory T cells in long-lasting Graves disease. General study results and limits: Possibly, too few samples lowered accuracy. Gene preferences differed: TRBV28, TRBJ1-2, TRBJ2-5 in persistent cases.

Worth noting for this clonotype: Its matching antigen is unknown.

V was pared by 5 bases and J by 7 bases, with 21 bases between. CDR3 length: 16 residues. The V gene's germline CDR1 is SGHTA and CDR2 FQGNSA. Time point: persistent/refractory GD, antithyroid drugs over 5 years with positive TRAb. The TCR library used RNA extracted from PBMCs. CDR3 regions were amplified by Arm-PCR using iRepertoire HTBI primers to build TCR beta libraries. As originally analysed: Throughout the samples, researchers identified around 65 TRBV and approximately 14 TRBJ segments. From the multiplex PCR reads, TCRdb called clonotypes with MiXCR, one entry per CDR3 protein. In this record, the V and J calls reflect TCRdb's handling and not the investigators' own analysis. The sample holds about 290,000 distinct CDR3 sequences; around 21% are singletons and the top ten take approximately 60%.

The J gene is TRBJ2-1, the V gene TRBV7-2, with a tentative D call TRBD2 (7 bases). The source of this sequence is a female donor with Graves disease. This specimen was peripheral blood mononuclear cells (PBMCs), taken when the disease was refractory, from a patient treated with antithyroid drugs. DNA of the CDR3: TGTGCCAGCAGCGTTAGGGGGGGCTCCCCGGGGAATGAGCAGTTCTTC. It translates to CASSVRGGSPGNEQFF. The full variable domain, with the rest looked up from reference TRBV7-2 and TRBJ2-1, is GAGVSQSPSNKVTEKGKDVELRCDPISGHTALYWYRQSLGQGLEFLIYFQGNSAPDKSGLPSDRFSAERTGGSVSTLTIQRTQQEDSAVYLCASSVRGGSPGNEQFFGPGTRLTVL.